Below are 18 T cell receptor beta chains sequenced from a single sample in a study of cytomegalovirus exposure and HLA in healthy donors. PCR employed 60 Vbeta and 13 Jbeta primers. Clones were read by immunoSEQ multiplex PCR, and TCRdb kept only the in-frame ones, dropping some. The sample lists about 200,000 clones; more than 75% were seen once. Sequencing was performed on PBMCs. These receptor sequences come from a male donor in good health and CMV-seronegative.

The chain employs TRBV5-5 and TRBJ2-7; perhaps TRBD2 as D (6 bases). The CDR3 totals 17 residues. V was cut by 0 bases and J by 0 bases, with 16 bases left in between. CDR1 and CDR2 (germline): SGHKS, YYEKEE (reference sequence). CDR3 sequence reads: CASSLGPGLQISYEQYF. CDR3 sequence (DNA): TGTGCCAGCAGCTTGGGGCCGGGACTCCAAATCTCCTACGAGCAGTACTTC.

V gene TRBV18 combines with J gene TRBJ2-7; D gene ambiguous. V gave up 0 bases and J gave up 3 bases, with 6 bases separating them. The germline gives CDR1 KGHSH, CDR2 LQKENI. The CDR3 runs to 13 residues. In DNA form, the CDR3 reads TGTGCCAGCTCACCACCGTCAGACTACGAGCAGTACTTC. Its translation is CASSPPSDYEQYF. Combining the CDR3 with reference TRBV18 and TRBJ2-7 gives the whole variable domain NAGVMQNPRHLVRRRGQEARLRCSPMKGHSHVYWYRQLPEEGLKFMVYLQKENIIDESGMPKERFSAEFPKEGPSILRIQQVVRGDSAAYFCASSPPSDYEQYFGPGTRLTVT.

About this clone itself: The identical CDR3 is also encoded by other nucleotide sequences in the sample. The chain couples TRBV9 to TRBJ1-2; D is perhaps TRBD1 (5 bases). Germline V gene lookup returns CDR1 SGDLS and CDR2 YYNGEE. CDR3 length: 15 residues. V was trimmed by 0 bases and J by 0 bases, leaving 9 bases between them. The CDR3 DNA follows: TGTGCCAGCAGCGTAGAAACAGGTCCTAACTATGGCTACACCTTC. Its translation: CASSVETGPNYGYTF. The variable domain in full, with the rest retrieved from reference TRBV9 and TRBJ1-2, is DSGVTQTPKHLITATGQRVTLRCSPRSGDLSVYWYQQSLDQGLQFLIQYYNGEERAKGNILERFSAQQFPDLHSELNLSSLELGDSALYFCASSVETGPNYGYTFGSGTRLTVV.

V is TRBV19 and J is TRBJ2-1; 14 positions agree with TRBD2. From germline, CDR1 is LNHDA and CDR2 SQIVND (reference sequence). V gave up 5 bases and J gave up 7 bases; unmatched junction bases: 4. This CDR3 is built from 15 residues. CDR3 loop: CASSWGLAGVNEQFF. The CDR3 nucleotides read TGTGCCAGTAGTTGGGGACTAGCGGGAGTGAATGAGCAGTTCTTC.

J is TRBJ1-2 and V is TRBV28, with 12 bases identical to TRBD1. The CDR3 runs 16 residues. The junction had 6 bases not matched to a gene; V was cut back by 2 bases and J by 5 bases. CDR1 and CDR2 (germline): MDHEN, SYDVKM. The CDR3 protein is CASSLGTGGAYYGYTF. The CDR3 DNA is TGTGCCAGCAGTTTAGGGACAGGGGGCGCTTATTATGGCTACACCTTC.

The rearrangement joins TRBV7-6 to TRBJ2-2, with D hard to call. CDR1 and CDR2 (germline): SGHVS, FNYEAQ. This CDR3 region has 15 residues. V lost 5 bases to trimming and J lost 1 base, with 11 bases between them. CDR3 loop: CASSPLAQNTGELFF. CDR3 sequence (DNA): TGTGCCAGCAGCCCGCTGGCACAGAACACCGGGGAGCTGTTTTTT.

The rearrangement uses TRBV10-1 and TRBJ1-6; D not certain. The V gene's germline CDR1 is WNHNN and CDR2 SYGVQD (reference sequence). With 5 bases removed from V and 4 bases from J, the gap between germline ends came to 9 bases. This CDR3 is 14 amino acids long. This CDR3 is CASSREVYNSPLHF. In nucleotides, the CDR3 is TGCGCCAGCAGTCGGGAGGTTTATAATTCACCCCTCCACTTT.

This chain links TRBV5-5 with TRBJ2-6, with D possibly matching TRBD2 (5 bases). Deletions cut 4 bases from V and 0 bases from J, with 11 bases between. The CDR3 is made up of 16 amino acids. The germline V gene has CDR1 SGHKS and CDR2 YYEKEE (reference sequence). CDR3 region: CASSQDGGSGANVLTF. The CDR3 nucleotides are TGTGCCAGCAGCCAGGACGGAGGCTCTGGGGCCAACGTCCTGACTTTC.

This chain joins TRBV25-1 and TRBJ1-1; the D gene is possibly TRBD1 (5 bases). Deletions cut 3 bases from V and 3 bases from J, with 11 bases between. This CDR3 has 14 amino acids. Per germline, CDR1 MGHDK and CDR2 SYGVNS. CDR3 residues: CASSDRGDYTEAFF. As DNA, the CDR3 is TGTGCCAGCAGTGATAGGGGTGATTACACTGAAGCTTTCTTT.

The CDR3 is CASRQGSETQYF. Here the CDR3 DNA reads TGTGCCAGCAGGCAGGGTTCAGAGACCCAGTACTTC. V gene TRBV28 combines with J gene TRBJ2-5; a possible D gene is TRBD1 (5 bases). V lost 6 bases and J 4 bases, leaving 9 bases between the germline ends. Germline V CDR1 and CDR2: MDHEN, SYDVKM. There are 12 residues in the CDR3. Combining the CDR3 with reference TRBV28 and TRBJ2-5 gives the whole variable domain DVKVTQSSRYLVKRTGEKVFLECVQDMDHENMFWYRQDPGLGLRLIYFSYDVKMKEKGDIPEGYSVSREKKERFSLILESASTNQTSMYLCASRQGSETQYFGPGTRLLVL.

The chain is built from TRBV7-2 and TRBJ2-5; D possibly corresponds to TRBD2 (6 bases). CDR1 is SGHTA, CDR2 FQGNSA, per germline. This CDR3 has 15 amino acids. Between the trimmed V and J ends, which lost 2 bases and 4 bases, there was a span of 14 bases. CDR3 bases: TGTGCCAGCAGCTTAATACTTGCGGGATTAGAGACCCAGTACTTC. This sequence encodes CASSLILAGLETQYF. Full variable domain (rest looked up from reference TRBV7-2 and TRBJ2-5): GAGVSQSPSNKVTEKGKDVELRCDPISGHTALYWYRQSLGQGLEFLIYFQGNSAPDKSGLPSDRFSAERTGGSVSTLTIQRTQQEDSAVYLCASSLILAGLETQYFGPGTRLLVL.

This chain's CDR3 is CAWSSTRDRTNEKLFF. CDR3 DNA: TGTGCCTGGAGTTCGACTCGGGACAGAACTAATGAAAAACTGTTTTTT. The V gene is TRBV30, the J gene TRBJ1-4; 7 nucleotides agree with TRBD1. The CDR3 sequence is 16 residues long. V lost 2 bases to trimming and J lost 1 base; unmatched junction nucleotides: 7. CDR1 GTSNPN and CDR2 SVGIG come from the germline V gene (reference sequence).

V usage is TRBV19 and J usage is TRBJ2-2, with D maybe TRBD2 (6 bases). Trimming shortened V by 1 base and J by 6 bases, and 12 bases separated the two germline ends. The CDR3 covers 15 residues. Germline V CDR1 and CDR2: LNHDA, SQIVND (reference sequence). CDR3 protein: CASSIGVPGAGELFF. Written as DNA, the CDR3 is TGTGCCAGTAGTATAGGGGTTCCGGGGGCCGGGGAGCTGTTTTTT.

J is TRBJ2-1 and V is TRBV6-1; D perhaps matches TRBD1 (5 bases). V was shortened by 6 bases and J by 0 bases, with 12 bases between the two germline ends. This CDR3 region has 15 residues. Germline V gene data show CDR1 as MNHNS and CDR2 as SASEGT. The CDR3 reads CASRAPGSSYNEQFF. The CDR3 DNA reads as TGTGCCAGCAGGGCTCCAGGGTCCTCCTACAATGAGCAGTTCTTC.

The chain employs TRBV6-5 and TRBJ2-7; 8 bases match TRBD2. J lost 5 bases, V lost 4 bases, and 13 bases had no gene match. From germline, CDR1 is MNHEY and CDR2 SVGAGI. This CDR3 is 16 amino acids long. The chain's CDR3 is CASSFYRSGSGDEQYF. For the CDR3, the DNA is TGTGCCAGCAGTTTCTACCGAAGCGGGAGCGGAGACGAGCAGTACTTC.

The chain uses TRBV29-1 and TRBJ2-7, with D unclear. V was cut by 6 bases and J by 5 bases, with 20 bases left in between. The CDR3 is made up of 14 amino acids. Per germline, CDR1 SQVTM and CDR2 ANQGSEA. The DNA for the CDR3 is TGCAGCGTGGCAAACAGAACCCTCAGAAACGAGCAGTACTTC. Translation gives CSVANRTLRNEQYF.

This clone has only a few counts. The chain carries TRBV28 and TRBJ1-1; TRBD1 agrees at 8 bases. Germline V lookup: CDR1 MDHEN, CDR2 SYDVKM. The CDR3 loop spans 15 amino acids. Trimming removed 5 bases from V and 1 base from J; junction bases left unmatched: 6. Here the CDR3 reads CASSPRTGSNTEAFF. The CDR3 nucleotides are TGTGCCAGCAGTCCCCGGACAGGGTCGAACACTGAAGCTTTCTTT.

The genes are TRBV5-1 and TRBJ1-4; D may be TRBD1 (6 bases). Germline V gene sequence: CDR1 SGHRS, CDR2 YFSETQ. The V end lost 7 bases, the J end lost 3 bases, and 13 bases lay between the germline ends. This CDR3 is 14 amino acids long. The CDR3 protein is CASGIRGANEKLFF. In DNA form, the CDR3 reads TGCGCCAGCGGAATCAGGGGAGCTAATGAAAAACTGTTTTTT.